A single sample gave rise to the 10 T cell receptor beta chains below, sequenced in a study of blood T cells in healthy people across ages. Next came a second PCR, run for about 7 to 12 cycles, which used a sample-barcoded 5' primer along with a J-beta primer mix. TCRdb independently ran MiXCR on the 5' RACE reads; one entry per CDR3 protein. The top ten clones hold about 32% of a sample with about 640,000 distinct CDR3 sequences, 40% to 50% of them seen once. Sequenced: blood. These receptor sequences come from a man older than 75 in good health.

This clonotype was picked up one time. The chain joins TRBV6-6 to TRBJ2-1, with TRBD2 matching over 10 bases. Germline V gene sequence: CDR1 MNHNY, CDR2 SVGAGI (reference sequence). The CDR3 totals 17 residues. V was pared by 6 bases and J by 1 base, with 9 bases of the junction left unmatched. Here the CDR3 DNA reads TGTGCCAGCAGGGATCGTAGCGGGGGGACTTCCTACAATGAGCAGTTCTTC. It specifies CASRDRSGGTSYNEQFF.

This clonotype was recorded at least ten times. The V gene is TRBV5-8, the J gene TRBJ2-1, with D perhaps matching TRBD2 (6 bases). The germline V gene has CDR1 SGHTS and CDR2 YDEGEE. The germline V and J ends were trimmed by 2 bases and 5 bases, with 26 bases remaining between them. The CDR3 runs to 19 residues. CDR3 amino acids: CASSFGSGERGFANNEQFF. Written as DNA, the CDR3 is TGTGCCAGCAGCTTTGGGTCGGGAGAGAGAGGATTTGCGAACAATGAGCAGTTCTTC.

This clonotype has a handful of counts. This chain connects TRBV6-5 to TRBJ2-5; D is tentatively TRBD1 or TRBD2 (5 bases each). CDR1 and CDR2 from the germline V gene are MNHEY and SVGAGI. CDR3 length: 14 residues. Trimming took off 0 bases at V and 4 bases at J, with 9 bases between the two ends. The CDR3 DNA is TGTGCCAGCAGTTACTCGTCAGGGAGAGAGACCCAGTACTTC. Its protein is CASSYSSGRETQYF.

This clonotype was picked up a small number of times. The rearrangement links TRBV7-2 to TRBJ2-7; D gene uncertain. This CDR3 spans 14 amino acids. The germline CDR1 and CDR2 sequences are SGHTA and FQGNSA. Trimming removed 2 bases at V and 2 bases at J, with 10 bases between. CDR3 DNA: TGTGCCAGCAGCTTAACCCGGACGGCCTACGAGCAGTACTTC. As protein: CASSLTRTAYEQYF.

This clonotype was seen at least ten times. This chain links TRBV29-1 with TRBJ1-6; D is unresolved. V was shortened by 0 bases and J by 9 bases, with 12 bases between the two germline ends. Germline V CDR1 and CDR2: SQVTM, ANQGSEA. This CDR3 contains 14 residues. The CDR3: CSVEEGGKGSPLHF. The CDR3 DNA reads TGCAGCGTTGAAGAAGGAGGGAAGGGTTCACCCCTCCACTTT.

In its sample, this clonotype was seen many times. The chain is built from TRBV7-9 and TRBJ1-1, with D unclear. The germline V gene has CDR1 SEHNR and CDR2 FQNEAQ (reference sequence). V lost 3 bases, J lost 0 bases, and 8 bases lay in between. The CDR3 has 14 amino acids. The DNA of the CDR3 is TGTGCCAGCAGCTTTACGGGCGTGAACACTGAAGCTTTCTTT. It specifies CASSFTGVNTEAFF.

The gene calls are TRBV10-2 and TRBJ2-5; D is perhaps TRBD2 (5 bases). The J call may be wrong; the DNA end is better matched by TRBJ2-7. The CDR3 runs to 14 residues. Germline V gene data show CDR1 as WSHSY and CDR2 as SAAADI. This chain's CDR3 is CASSESLGATEQYF. The DNA of the CDR3 is TGCGCCAGCAGTGAGTCGCTGGGAGCTACCGAGCAGTACTTC.

This clonotype was observed at least ten times. A much larger clone lies one base from this, so it may be a read error. Written as DNA, the CDR3 is TGCAGCGTTGAAGACCCTCCTGGCAATGAGCAGTACTTC. It encodes CSVEDPPGNEQYF. V usage is TRBV29-1 and J usage is TRBJ2-5; no reliable D call. The CDR3 loop spans 13 amino acids. The V gene lost 0 bases and the J gene lost 11 bases, with 16 bases spanning the gap. Germline V gene lookup returns CDR1 SQVTM and CDR2 ANQGSEA.

The rearrangement uses TRBV6-5 and TRBJ2-1; D tentatively reads TRBD1 or TRBD2 (5 bases each). The CDR3 consists of 15 residues. Germline CDR1 reads MNHEY; CDR2 reads SVGAGI. V lost 2 bases and J 14 bases, leaving 22 bases between the germline ends. CDR3 nucleotides: TGTGCCAGCAGTTACGAAGGGACGCACGGGACGGCGGAGTTCTTC. It is translated as CASSYEGTHGTAEFF.

This chain uses TRBV20-1 with TRBJ2-7, with 8 bases fitting TRBD1. The V segment lost 5 bases and the J segment 2 bases; nucleotides outside the gene matches: 11. Germline CDR1 and CDR2: DFQATT and SNEGSKA (reference sequence). The CDR3 sequence is 15 residues long. The CDR3, as DNA: TGCAGTGCTCAAGACCGGACAGGGAGCGCCTACGAGCAGTACTTC. This sequence encodes CSAQDRTGSAYEQYF.